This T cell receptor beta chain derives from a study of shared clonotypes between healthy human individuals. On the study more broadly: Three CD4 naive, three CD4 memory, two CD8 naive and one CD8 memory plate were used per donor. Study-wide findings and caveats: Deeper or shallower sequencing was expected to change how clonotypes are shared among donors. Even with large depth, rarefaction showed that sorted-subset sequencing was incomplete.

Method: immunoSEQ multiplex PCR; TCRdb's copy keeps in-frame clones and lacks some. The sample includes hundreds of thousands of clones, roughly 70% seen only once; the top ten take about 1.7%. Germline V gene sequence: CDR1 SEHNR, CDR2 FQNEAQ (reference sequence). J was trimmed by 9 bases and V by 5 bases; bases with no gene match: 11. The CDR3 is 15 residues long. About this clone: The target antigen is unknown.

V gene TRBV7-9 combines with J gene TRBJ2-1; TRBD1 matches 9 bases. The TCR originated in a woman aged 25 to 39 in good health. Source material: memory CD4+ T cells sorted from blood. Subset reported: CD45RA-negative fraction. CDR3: CASSLRDRALGEQFF. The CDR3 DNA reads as TGTGCCAGCAGCCTCCGGGACAGGGCCCTTGGTGAGCAGTTCTTC.